A selection of T cell receptor beta chains follows, all from one sample in a study of beta chain features in type 1 diabetes. TCRdb keeps only in-frame clones here, not all; method: immunoSEQ multiplex PCR. The sample has hundreds of thousands of clones; 13% are singletons. Sequenced: naive CD4+ T cells from blood. All receptors come from a man younger than 35 with type 1 diabetes. The CDR3 runs from the conserved cysteine through the conserved F or W. A D gene is named only where the DNA matches it firmly. A clone size is listed for some rows: how often the clone was seen (once, few, many), or a class if it is expanded.

D: .
J: TRBJ2-7
V: TRBV6-6
size: few
CDR3: CASSYGQTSYEQYF
DNA: TGTGCCAGCAGTTACGGGCAGACCTCCTACGAGCAGTACTTC

D: TRBD1
J: TRBJ2-1
V: TRBV4-2
size: .
CDR3: CASSQKDRSDYNEQFF
DNA: TGTGCCAGCAGCCAAAAGGACAGGTCGGACTACAATGAGCAGTTCTTC

D: .
J: TRBJ2-7
V: TRBV28
size: few
CDR3: CASSGGHGTYEQYF
DNA: TGTGCCAGCAGTGGGGGACACGGTACCTACGAGCAGTACTTC

D: TRBD1
J: TRBJ2-5
V: TRBV30
size: few
CDR3: CAWSVMGRGRETQYF
DNA: TGTGCCTGGAGTGTAATGGGCAGGGGGCGAGAGACCCAGTACTTC

D: .
J: TRBJ2-2
V: TRBV15
size: few
CDR3: CATSRAPLVGGELFF
DNA: TGTGCCACCAGCAGAGCCCCCCTAGTGGGGGGGGAGCTGTTTTTT

D: .
J: TRBJ1-5
V: TRBV25-1
size: few
CDR3: CASSDQGHQPQHF
DNA: TGTGCCAGCAGTGACCAGGGACATCAGCCCCAGCATTTT

D: .
J: TRBJ1-1
V: TRBV18
size: .
CDR3: CASSLMSGGANTEAFF
DNA: TGTGCCAGCTCCCTGATGTCCGGGGGGGCGAACACTGAAGCTTTCTTT

D: .
J: TRBJ1-6
V: TRBV30
size: few
CDR3: CAWRLGSNNSPLHF
DNA: TGTGCCTGGAGGCTGGGATCTAATAATTCACCCCTCCACTTT

D: .
J: TRBJ2-1
V: TRBV5-4
size: few
CDR3: CASSLEGGPYNEQFF
DNA: TGTGCCAGCAGCTTAGAGGGGGGACCCTACAATGAGCAGTTCTTC

D: .
J: TRBJ2-3
V: TRBV6-1
size: few
CDR3: CASSGGNTDTQYF
DNA: TGTGCCAGCAGTGGGGGCAACACAGATACGCAGTATTTT